Described below is a single TCR beta chain sequence and its context. Time point: newly diagnosed GD, antithyroid drugs for less than 3 months. TCR sequences were obtained from RNA taken from PBMCs. The sample comes from a study of regulatory T cells in long-lasting Graves disease. Sequencing libraries for TCR beta were prepared with iRepertoire HTBI primers and Arm-PCR of CDR3 regions. MiXCR, applied by TCRdb to the multiplex PCR reads, yields one record per CDR3 protein. The sample yields 400,000 to 500,000 distinct CDR3 sequences, about 15% seen once. Trimming stripped 3 bases from V and 6 bases from J, with 14 bases between. The germline CDR1 and CDR2 sequences are MNHEY and SMNVEV (reference sequence). The CDR3 runs 14 residues. These data also formed part of another study, on T cells in Graves' hyperthyroidism and ophthalmopathy.

Sequenced here: peripheral blood mononuclear cells (PBMCs), sampled at new diagnosis, from a patient treated with antithyroid drugs. This chain connects TRBV27 to TRBJ1-1; D possibly corresponds to TRBD1 (6 bases). The sequence derives from a woman between 45 and 65 years old with Graves disease. CDR3 region: CASSLGAGAPEAFF. For the CDR3, the DNA is TGTGCCAGCAGTTTGGGCGCAGGGGCACCTGAAGCTTTCTTT.